The 5 T cell receptor beta chains below all came from one sample that was sequenced in a study of cytomegalovirus exposure and HLA in healthy donors. PCR employed 60 Vbeta and 13 Jbeta primers. Profiling relied on immunoSEQ multiplex PCR, and the TCRdb table lists in-frame clones only, not all of them. The data contain 90,000 to 100,000 clones, roughly 80% of them singletons. What was sequenced was PBMCs. These receptors were obtained from a middle-aged man in good health and CMV-seronegative.

The chain joins TRBV9 to TRBJ2-5, with 8 bases aligning to TRBD1. The CDR3 length is 15 residues. The J segment lost 4 bases and the V segment lost 0 bases, leaving 5 bases of the junction unmatched. Germline CDR1 and CDR2: SGDLS and YYNGEE. The CDR3 protein is CASSVGAGGLETQYF. The DNA for the CDR3 is TGTGCCAGCAGCGTAGGGGCAGGGGGCCTAGAGACCCAGTACTTC.

The J gene is TRBJ1-1, the V gene TRBV5-1; D ambiguous. The CDR3 extends over 15 amino acids. Germline V lookup: CDR1 SGHRS, CDR2 YFSETQ. V shed 0 bases and J shed 1 base, with 10 bases lying between them. The CDR3 DNA reads TGCGCCAGCAGCTTGGAGTACAGATCGAACACTGAAGCTTTCTTT. Translated, it gives CASSLEYRSNTEAFF. Drawing the rest from reference TRBV5-1 and TRBJ1-1, the complete variable domain is KAGVTQTPRYLIKTRGQQVTLSCSPISGHRSVSWYQQTPGQGLQFLFEYFSETQRNKGNFPGRFSGRQFSNSRSEMNVSTLELGDSALYLCASSLEYRSNTEAFFGQGTRLTVV.

Comments on this clone: The junction differs from germline at one of its ends, possibly a read error. V gene TRBV5-4 combines with J gene TRBJ1-2, with TRBD1 matching over 9 bases. Germline CDR1 is SGHNT and CDR2 is YYREEE (reference sequence). CDR3 length: 14 amino acids. This CDR3 reads CASSLVGDRERLSF. The CDR3 DNA reads TGTGCCAGCAGCTTGGTGGGGGACAGGGAACGATTATCCTTC.

J is TRBJ2-5 and V is TRBV4-3; TRBD2 might be the D (6 bases). The CDR3 runs to 18 residues. In germline, CDR1 is LGHNA, CDR2 YSLEER. The V and J ends lost 0 bases and 3 bases respectively, with 20 bases between them. The DNA for the CDR3 is TGCGCCAGCAGCCAAGAGTACATGCGGCGGGGATTGGAAGAGACCCAGTACTTC. It yields the protein CASSQEYMRRGLEETQYF.

The gene calls are TRBV7-2 and TRBJ2-2; 11 bases fit TRBD2. The CDR3 is made up of 15 amino acids. Germline lookup yields CDR1 SGHTA and CDR2 FQGNSA. The V and J ends lost 6 bases and 6 bases, in that order; junction bases with no gene match: 6. This chain's CDR3 is CASSLAGGPAGELFF. Here the CDR3 DNA reads TGTGCCAGCAGTCTAGCGGGAGGCCCGGCCGGGGAGCTGTTTTTT.